The present T cell receptor beta chain was sequenced within a study of vaccination and CD4 T cells after COVID-19. In this sample, this clonotype turned up a few times. Antigen specificity is unknown. This CDR3 region has 16 residues. V was cut by 5 bases and J by 6 bases, with 20 bases left in between. From germline, CDR1 is SGHTA and CDR2 FQGNSA. The Oncomine TCR Beta short-read assay was what sequenced the DNA obtained from cultured CD4+ T cells. Someone extracted genomic DNA from cultured CD4+ T cells. Each CDR3 protein is one row after TCRdb ran MiXCR on the PCR reads. The sample includes around 12,000 distinct CDR3 sequences, 35% to 55% of them seen just once. The treatment is: approximately 11-day PBMC culture with coronavirus spike peptide pools or control peptides (ViraFEST assay). Under the ViraFEST approach, antigen-specific T cells were expanded with peptide pools and TCRs subsequently sequenced.

The TCR originated in a human donor with COVID-19. The sample was cultured CD4+ T cells from blood. The V and J genes are TRBV7-2 and TRBJ1-5, with D tentatively TRBD1 (5 bases). The CDR3: CASSQRGGPNGQPQHF. In DNA, the CDR3 is TGTGCCAGCAGCCAAAGGGGCGGTCCCAACGGTCAGCCCCAGCATTTT.